The present TCR beta chain was sequenced within a study of CD8+CD57+ T cells in acquired aplastic anemia (dated by TCRdb to 2016 to 2019). About the investigation overall: DNA extracted from sorted CD4+ and CD8+ cells had a mean of around 3 ug, with a range of roughly 0.2 to 27.4 ug. Mean read counts for healthy donor samples were approximately 10 million for CD4+ cells and 11.0 million for CD8+ cells. Points the paper makes about the study in general: Although 25 to 30 CD8+ CDR3 sequences were shared by patients and controls, these sequences appeared highly expressed in patients and within the immunodominant clones of patients. No significant difference in CD8+ Simpson's diversity was found between patients and healthy controls (P=0.060).

In this study, sorted CD4+ and CD8+ T cells from the blood of healthy subjects and of severe aplastic anemia patients had their TCR repertoires deep-sequenced. Ficoll-Paque density gradient centrifugation was used to isolate peripheral blood mononuclear cells. Before DNA extraction, CD4+ and CD8+ T cells were sorted with FACS or magnetic beads. Of note for this clonotype: What this receptor recognizes is not known. Per-nucleotide qualities are absent, and no much larger clonotype sits a single base away.

Per the germline V gene, LGHNT is the CDR1 and FRNRAP is the CDR2. V is reduced by 5 bases and J by 8 bases, leaving a spacing of 16 bases between them. The CDR3 has 14 amino acids, counting the end cysteine and phenylalanine. This entry keeps only the CDR3 DNA: 42 bases, framed from base 1. Genomic DNA served as template for TCR beta VDJ combination and CDR3 sequence profiling. An Illumina HiSeq 2000 was the platform used for TCR repertoire sequencing. Under the source paper's analysis protocol: Repertoires were assessed using TRBV/TRBJ rearrangement plots, CDR3 size and DJ length profiles, and Simpson's diversity index. Whichever DNA sequence was most abundant in the deep sequencing data was defined as the immunodominant clone. CDR3 amino acid sequences were checked for sharing across subjects and were also compared against the VDJdb database and published repertoires. Using fastp at Q25 and MiXCR, TCRdb reprocessed the public reads and kept productive beta chains. Each entry merges the rows of one CDR3 protein and shows their most common DNA and genes. What appears here as the V and J calls and clone size reflects TCRdb's work, not the paper's. The sample has tens of thousands of distinct CDR3 sequences on record, under 50% of them singletons. Jointly, the top ten make up 65% to 80% of the sample.

This sequence uses TRBV12-5 and TRBJ2-1; D gene: possibly TRBD2, on 6 matching bases. The clonotype comes from a human donor in good health, serving as a control. The specimen was sorted CD4+, CD8+, or CD8+CD57+ T cells (not recorded which) from PBMCs. DNA sequence: TGTGCTAGTGGTGTAATGCGGGGTTCGGATGAGCAGTTCTTC. It translates as CASGVMRGSDEQFF. Outside the CDR3, residues come from the reference TRBV12-5 and TRBJ2-1 proteins, so the full variable domain is: DARVTQTPRHKVTEMGQEVTMRCQPILGHNTVFWYRQTMMQGLELLAYFRNRAPLDDSGMPKDRFSAEMPDATLATLKIQPSEPRDSAVYFCASGVMRGSDEQFFGPGTRLTVL.